These 18 T cell receptor beta chains were sequenced from one sample in a study of vaccination and CD4 T cells after COVID-19. TCRdb re-called the PCR reads with MiXCR, one entry per CDR3 protein. This sample has 15,000 to 25,000 distinct CDR3 sequences, with roughly 60% found just once. The input for sequencing was CD4+ T cells from blood, taken after SARS-CoV-2 vaccination. The receptors here all came from a human donor who had recovered from COVID-19.

The chain has TRBV7-9 and TRBJ2-5; 10 bases map to TRBD2. The CDR3 extends over 14 amino acids. The germline gives CDR1 SEHNR, CDR2 FQNEAQ (reference sequence). The V segment lost 2 bases and the J segment 3 bases; nucleotides outside the gene matches: 0. The CDR3 DNA follows: TGTGCCAGCAGCTTACTAGCGGGGGAAGAGACCCAGTACTTC. As protein: CASSLLAGEETQYF. Full variable domain (outside the CDR3, taken from reference TRBV7-9 and TRBJ2-5): DTGVSQNPRHKITKRGQNVTFRCDPISEHNRLYWYRQTLGQGPEFLTYFQNEAQLEKSRLLSDRFSAERPKGSFSTLEIQRTEQGDSAMYLCASSLLAGEETQYFGPGTRLLVL.

V and J are TRBV20-1 and TRBJ2-7; 13 nucleotides align to TRBD2. The CDR3 sequence is 17 residues long. V lost 0 bases, J lost 0 bases, and 5 bases stayed unmatched. Germline V gene lookup returns CDR1 DFQATT and CDR2 SNEGSKA (reference sequence). In DNA, the CDR3 is TGCAGTGCTAGAGATTTCAGGACTAGCGGGAGCTCCTACGAGCAGTACTTC. It is translated as CSARDFRTSGSSYEQYF.

The V gene is TRBV28, the J gene TRBJ2-7; D perhaps matches TRBD2 (6 bases). This CDR3 has 15 residues. The germline V gene encodes CDR1 MDHEN and CDR2 SYDVKM. The V end lost 2 bases, the J end lost 6 bases, and 17 bases lay between the germline ends. The CDR3 DNA reads TGTGCCAGCAGTTTAGGAGCCGCGGGGTCCCTCGAGCAGTACTTC. Its translation is CASSLGAAGSLEQYF.

This clonotype turned up a few times. The J gene is TRBJ2-1, the V gene TRBV20-1, with 9 bases that match TRBD1. Germline V gene data show CDR1 as DFQATT and CDR2 as SNEGSKA (reference sequence). J gave up 8 bases and V 5 bases, and 13 bases lay outside the gene matches. The CDR3 contains 15 residues. CDR3 bases: TGCAGTGCTGCCCGGATCGGGACAGGGATCGATGAGCAGTTCTTC. It specifies CSAARIGTGIDEQFF.

V is TRBV20-1 and J is TRBJ2-1; 9 nucleotides align to TRBD2. Germline values: CDR1 DFQATT, CDR2 SNEGSKA (reference sequence). J was trimmed by 8 bases and V by 3 bases; bases with no gene match: 17. This CDR3 spans 17 amino acids. The CDR3 DNA reads TGCAGTGCTAGTACGGCGGGAGGGCCTCAATTGTATGATGAGCAGTTCTTC. It specifies CSASTAGGPQLYDEQFF.

The chain recombines TRBV1 with TRBJ2-2. TRBV1 is flagged as a pseudogene. The CDR3 is 17 residues long. The CDR3 nucleotides read TGCACCAGCAGCCAAGATCCGCCAGGCGGGAACACCGGGGAGCTGTTTTTT. Amino acids: CTSSQDPPGGNTGELFF.

The chain carries TRBV6-1 and TRBJ1-2, with 9 bases aligning to TRBD1. J was trimmed by 4 bases and V by 3 bases; bases with no gene match: 3. The CDR3 sequence is 14 residues long. Germline assignment: CDR1 MNHNS and CDR2 SASEGT. The CDR3 spells CASSDRDRVYGYTF. CDR3 DNA sequence: TGTGCCAGCAGTGACCGGGACAGGGTCTATGGCTACACCTTC.

The rearrangement uses TRBV6-1 and TRBJ2-2; D unresolved. The germline V gene has CDR1 MNHNS and CDR2 SASEGT. Deletions cut 6 bases from V and 6 bases from J, with 14 bases between. CDR3 length equals 14 residues. The CDR3, as DNA: TGTGCCAGCAGGCCAACCATGGGATCCGGGGAGCTGTTTTTT. Residues: CASRPTMGSGELFF.

This sequence joins TRBV2 and TRBJ2-7, with TRBD2 identical over 12 bases. The germline CDR1 and CDR2 sequences are SNHLY and FYNNEI. V lost 5 bases and J lost 3; bases outside the gene matches: 2. CDR3 length: 14 amino acids. The CDR3 coding sequence is TGTGCCAGCAGTCAGACTAGCGGGGGCTACGAGCAGTACTTC. This translates into CASSQTSGGYEQYF.

The chain combines TRBV2 with TRBJ2-3; the match to TRBD2 covers 8 bases. Per the germline V gene, CDR1 is SNHLY and CDR2 is FYNNEI. This CDR3 has 15 residues. The V gene end was trimmed by 5 bases and the J gene end by 2 bases; junction bases not matched to a gene: 6. The chain's CDR3 is CASSLRAGVTDTQYF. DNA for the CDR3: TGTGCCAGCAGTTTAAGAGCGGGAGTCACAGATACGCAGTATTTT.

V usage is TRBV19 and J usage is TRBJ2-5, with D tentatively TRBD2 (6 bases). V was pared by 5 bases and J by 3 bases, with 16 bases between. The CDR3 spans 15 residues. Looked up from germline, CDR1 is LNHDA and CDR2 is SQIVND (reference sequence). The CDR3 loop is CASSRNSGGEETQYF. The CDR3 DNA reads as TGTGCCAGTAGTCGTAATAGCGGAGGAGAAGAGACCCAGTACTTC.

The sample holds one count of this clonotype. The chain employs TRBV5-4 and TRBJ2-3, with 12 bases matching TRBD1. The germline V gene has CDR1 SGHNT and CDR2 YYREEE (reference sequence). V lost 3 bases, J lost 6 bases, and 5 bases stayed unmatched. The CDR3 contains 15 residues. CDR3 nucleotide sequence: TGTGCCAGCAGCTCGGGACAGGGGGCTCGGGATACGCAGTATTTT. Its protein product is CASSSGQGARDTQYF.

The chain employs TRBV20-1 and TRBJ2-3; TRBD1 aligns across 9 bases. CDR3 length equals 15 residues. In germline, CDR1 is DFQATT, CDR2 SNEGSKA (reference sequence). V lost 6 bases, J lost 4 bases, and 11 bases stayed unmatched. CDR3 coding DNA: TGCAGTGCGCTGAGGGACAGGGAAACGGCAGATACGCAGTATTTT. Protein product: CSALRDRETADTQYF.

V usage is TRBV11-2 and J usage is TRBJ1-1, with D tentatively TRBD1 (5 bases). The germline V and J ends were trimmed by 0 bases and 12 bases, with 14 bases remaining between them. This CDR3 is 13 amino acids long. Germline assignment: CDR1 SGHAT and CDR2 FQNNGV. The CDR3 nucleotides read TGTGCCAGCAGCTTAGATGCAGGGTTTGAGTCTTTCTTT. This gives the protein CASSLDAGFESFF.

V usage is TRBV27 and J usage is TRBJ1-5; D ambiguous. CDR1 is MNHEY and CDR2 is SMNVEV in the germline V gene (reference sequence). The V and J ends lost 4 bases and 1 base respectively, with 8 bases between them. The CDR3 loop spans 14 amino acids. The CDR3 DNA is TGTGCCAGCAGTTCGTACAGAAGCAATCAGCCCCAGCATTTT. Translating gives CASSSYRSNQPQHF.

V usage is TRBV24-1 and J usage is TRBJ2-1, with 14 nucleotides matching TRBD2. Germline V gene sequence: CDR1 KGHDR, CDR2 SFDVKD. The length of the CDR3 is 18 residues. Trimming took 9 bases from V and 2 from J; bases not matched to a gene: 11. The chain's CDR3 is CATSGLAGDKGAYNEQFF. The CDR3 DNA reads as TGTGCCACCTCGGGACTAGCGGGAGATAAGGGAGCCTACAATGAGCAGTTCTTC.

This rearrangement joins TRBV28 to TRBJ2-5; no clear D. This CDR3 spans 11 amino acids. Germline CDR1 reads MDHEN; CDR2 reads SYDVKM. The ends were cut back, 9 bases at V and 3 bases at J, with 8 bases in the middle. The CDR3 DNA follows: TGTGCCAGTAGCTTAGAAGAGACCCAGTACTTC. Amino acid sequence: CASSLEETQYF.

This clonotype came up a few times. This chain joins TRBV6-1 and TRBJ1-5, with no clear D. Germline-derived CDR1 and CDR2 are MNHNS and SASEGT. CDR3 length equals 16 residues. V was clipped by 3 bases and J by 3 bases, with 15 bases between them. The CDR3 DNA reads TGTGCCAGCAGTGACGATCCGTATCGGATCAATCAGCCCCAGCATTTT. Protein: CASSDDPYRINQPQHF.